This T cell receptor beta chain was sequenced during a study of blood T cell repertoires in COVID-19. Across the study: Acute-phase and convalescent COVID-19 samples originated in the United States, Italy and Spain.

Per the study methods: Reference gene primer amplification gave nucleated cell count estimates. The assay was immunoSEQ multiplex PCR, and TCRdb's table has in-frame clones only and misses some. V, J and clone size reflect that table, while D and trimming were determined from the DNA. The table includes some 530,000 clones, 80% to 90% detected once. CDR3 length: 15 residues. CDR1 is ENHRY and CDR2 is SYGVKD in the germline V gene. J gave up 4 bases and V 2 bases, and 2 bases lay outside the gene matches. This study enrolled people aged roughly 18 to 90 from about 24 US geographic areas. Self-reported history from a screening survey and questionnaire set each donor's cohort.

Sequenced sample: PBMCs or T cells enriched from blood (not recorded which). The chain links TRBV10-3 to TRBJ1-5, with 10 bases fitting TRBD1. The clonotype comes from a woman in her sixties or seventies who had recovered from COVID-19. CDR3 protein: CAISETDRGNQPQHF. The CDR3 nucleotides are TGTGCCATCAGTGAGACGGACAGGGGGAATCAGCCCCAGCATTTT.